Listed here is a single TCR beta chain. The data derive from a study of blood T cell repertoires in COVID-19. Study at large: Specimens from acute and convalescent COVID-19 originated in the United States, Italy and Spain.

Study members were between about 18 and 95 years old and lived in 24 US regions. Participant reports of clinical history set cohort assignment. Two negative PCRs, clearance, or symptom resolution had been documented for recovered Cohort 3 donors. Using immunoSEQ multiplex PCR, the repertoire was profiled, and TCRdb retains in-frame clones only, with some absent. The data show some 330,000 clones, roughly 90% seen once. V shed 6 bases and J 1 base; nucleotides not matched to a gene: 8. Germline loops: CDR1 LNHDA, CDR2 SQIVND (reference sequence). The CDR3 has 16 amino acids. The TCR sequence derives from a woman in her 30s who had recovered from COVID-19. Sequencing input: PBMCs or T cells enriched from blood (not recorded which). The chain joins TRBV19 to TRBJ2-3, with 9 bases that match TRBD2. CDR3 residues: CASSPLLAGGTDTQYF. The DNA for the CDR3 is TGTGCCAGTAGCCCCTTACTAGCGGGTGGCACAGATACGCAGTATTTT.